These T cell receptor beta chains were read from a single sample in a study of T cells in Graves' hyperthyroidism and ophthalmopathy. TCRdb ran MiXCR on the multiplex PCR reads and lists one entry per CDR3 protein. Seen here are more than 100,000 distinct CDR3 sequences, 47% observed once, and the top ten hold about 28%. The sample taken for sequencing was blood. Receptors originate from a man aged 40-49 years with Graves' hyperthyroidism. The CDR3 runs from the conserved cysteine through the conserved F or W. The D gene is left open where the match is weak.

>TRBJ2-1|TRBV7-2|TRBD2
CSSAGGPFNEQFF
>TRBJ1-1|TRBV29-1|NA
CSVERQGRSGTEAFF
>TRBJ2-1|TRBV15|NA
CAASRFEESHEQFF
>TRBJ2-7|TRBV14|NA
CASSQDGPSYEQYF
>TRBJ1-3|TRBV5-6|NA
CASSLEGGAGNTIYF
>TRBJ1-1|TRBV7-2|TRBD1
CASRPDRGEAFF
>TRBJ2-7|TRBV11-2|TRBD2
CASSLKSGSNEQYF
>TRBJ2-7|TRBV10-3|NA
CAIDKGNSYEQYF
>TRBJ2-7|TRBV29-1|TRBD1
CSVEGLDPTGGTYEQYF
>TRBJ2-1|TRBV19|NA
CASSTVKNEQFF
>TRBJ2-7|TRBV15|TRBD2
CATSSATPGLPSYEQYF
>TRBJ2-3|TRBV9|NA
CASSVVSRGEMNTQYF
>TRBJ2-2|TRBV7-9|NA
CASSLEGGAPGELFF
>TRBJ1-6|TRBV7-9|NA
CASSLTGGGTLHF
>TRBJ1-2|TRBV6-5|TRBD1
CASSPAPNAGGLTF
>TRBJ1-3|TRBV9|NA
CASSVDLGGTIYF
>TRBJ1-1|TRBV6-1|TRBD1
CASSWGSGGPNTEAFF
>TRBJ2-5|TRBV7-9|TRBD2
CASSRKSLAGEETQYF
>TRBJ1-5|TRBV19|NA
CASSIGAGEVGNQPQHF
>TRBJ2-7|TRBV5-1|NA
CASSRTESSYEQYF
>TRBJ2-1|TRBV7-8|NA
CASSLGENNEQLF
>TRBJ1-3|TRBV2|TRBD1
CASSRGQGGTIYF
>TRBJ2-1|TRBV25-1|NA
CASSARGYSGHEQFF
>TRBJ1-1|TRBV2|NA
CASSGLVDDTEAFF
>TRBJ2-3|TRBV7-9|NA
CASSWTVPPGSTDTQYF
>TRBJ1-5|TRBV7-9|NA
CARTLGQPQHF
>TRBJ2-7|TRBV28|NA
CASRPGHPGSYEQYF
>TRBJ1-3|TRBV5-5|TRBD1
CASSLVQGARGNTIYF
>TRBJ1-2|TRBV6-4|TRBD1
CASSDGAGTGSGYTF